This T cell receptor beta chain is from a study of cytomegalovirus exposure and HLA in healthy donors. About the study: From donors who were HLA-typed, an early data release held approximately 84 million unique TCRs.

PCR primers comprised 60 Vbeta and 13 Jbeta primers. Libraries were prepared by immunoSEQ multiplex PCR; TCRdb keeps only in-frame clonotypes and omits some of them. The top ten hold about 7% of the sample, which has tens of thousands of clones, over 60% seen once. Findings and caveats of the study: Only CMV serostatus was available as immune exposure information. Earlier analysis yielded a pattern in which most TCR beta V segments were productive about 90% or about 30% of the time.

Note on this clone: Its antigen remains unidentified.

The CDR3 totals 14 residues. The germline gives CDR1 MNHEY, CDR2 SVGAGI. Unmatched junction bases numbered 9, after V lost 6 bases and J lost 8 bases. The genes are TRBV6-5 and TRBJ1-4, with 7 nucleotides matching TRBD1. The receptor's source is a man aged 30 to 39 in good health and CMV-seronegative. Sequencing input: PBMCs. In DNA form, the CDR3 reads TGTGCCAGCAGCCGATCGGCGACAGGGGAAAAACTGTTTTTT. It encodes CASSRSATGEKLFF.